One sample yielded the 25 T cell receptor beta chains listed below, sequenced in a study of T cell responses to AZD1222 COVID-19 vaccine. Method: immunoSEQ multiplex PCR; TCRdb's copy keeps in-frame clones and lacks some. The data hold about 100,000 clones, with around 90% observed a single time. The source material was peripheral blood, sampled on day 0 of AZD1222 vaccination. These receptors were taken from an adult in good health.

This clone was detected once. This chain connects TRBV19 to TRBJ1-2; 10 bases match TRBD1. Trimming took 5 bases from V and 4 from J; bases not matched to a gene: 10. The CDR3 covers 16 residues. Germline assignment: CDR1 LNHDA and CDR2 SQIVND (reference sequence). The CDR3 spells CASSAIRDRGGYGYTF. The DNA for the CDR3 is TGTGCCAGTAGTGCGATCCGGGACAGGGGAGGCTATGGCTACACCTTC.

The gene calls are TRBV6-5 and TRBJ2-1; TRBD2 matches 9 bases. After removal of 3 bases from V and 8 bases from J, the junction contained 8 bases not matched to a gene. CDR3 length equals 15 residues. The germline V gene has CDR1 MNHEY and CDR2 SVGAGI. The CDR3 DNA sequence: TGTGCCAGCAGTTATCGGGGTAGCGGGAGTTATGAGCAGTTCTTC. Protein: CASSYRGSGSYEQFF.

This clone was found many times. This chain joins TRBV6-5 and TRBJ1-1; D is ambiguous. The CDR3 has 13 residues. CDR1 is MNHEY, CDR2 SVGAGI, per germline. Trimming took 6 bases from V and 7 from J, leaving 15 bases between them. The CDR3, as DNA: TGTGCCAGCAGGCGCGGAGGGCTTGATGAAGCTTTCTTT. Its translation: CASRRGGLDEAFF.

The chain employs TRBV5-6 and TRBJ1-6, with D hard to call. Trimming shortened V by 3 bases and J by 6 bases, and 13 bases separated the two germline ends. Germline V lookup: CDR1 SGHDT, CDR2 YYEEEE. The CDR3 consists of 15 residues. Here the CDR3 DNA reads TGTGCCAGCAGCTCACCCGGGATAGTTAATTCACCCCTCCACTTT. Residues: CASSSPGIVNSPLHF. The whole variable domain, remainder taken from reference TRBV5-6 and TRBJ1-6, is DAGVTQSPTHLIKTRGQQVTLRCSPKSGHDTVSWYQQALGQGPQFIFQYYEEEERQRGNFPDRFSGHQFPNYSSELNVNALLLGDSALYLCASSSPGIVNSPLHFGNGTRLTVT.

This chain connects TRBV11-3 to TRBJ1-1; tentatively, D is TRBD1 (5 bases). This CDR3 spans 15 amino acids. Deletions cut 8 bases from V and 5 bases from J, with 21 bases between. CDR1 is SGHNT and CDR2 is YENEEA in the germline V gene. The chain's CDR3 is CASSKGVSKSTEAFF. The DNA for the CDR3 is TGTGCCAGCTCCAAAGGGGTTTCGAAGTCGACTGAAGCTTTCTTT.

V is TRBV7-2 and J is TRBJ2-2; 14 bases map to TRBD2. Germline CDR1 SGHTA, CDR2 FQGNSA. Trimming cost V 5 bases and J 6 bases; bases outside gene matches: 8. The CDR3 runs 17 residues. The CDR3 DNA reads TGTGCCAGCAGCAACATGAGGACTAGCGGGAGGTCCGGGGAGCTGTTTTTT. This codes for CASSNMRTSGRSGELFF.

This clone was counted once. The chain couples TRBV19 to TRBJ2-7; D may correspond to TRBD1 or TRBD2 (5 bases each). The CDR3 has 14 residues. The germline V and J ends were trimmed by 6 bases and 4 bases, with 16 bases remaining between them. CDR1 and CDR2 (germline): LNHDA, SQIVND (reference sequence). CDR3 loop: CASSTGTYPYEQYF. For the CDR3, the DNA is TGTGCCAGTAGCACCGGGACCTACCCTTACGAGCAGTACTTC.

Turning to this clone: Germline is not matched at one junction end, which may reflect a read error. The chain couples TRBV15 to TRBJ2-1; TRBD2 might be the D (5 bases). CDR1 and CDR2 (germline): LNHNV, YYDKDF (reference sequence). This CDR3 is 13 amino acids long. The CDR3 coding sequence is TGTGCCACCAGCAGAGATGGGGAGCGGCCGGTGGTCTTC. This codes for CATSRDGERPVVF. The variable domain in full, completed from reference TRBV15 and TRBJ2-1, reads DAMVIQNPRYQVTQFGKPVTLSCSQTLNHNVMYWYQQKSSQAPKLLFHYYDKDFNNEADTPDNFQSRRPNTSFCFLDIRSPGLGDTAMYLCATSRDGERPVVFGPGTRLTVL.

The V gene is TRBV6-2 or TRBV6-3, the J gene TRBJ2-7, with D possibly matching TRBD2 (7 bases). The CDR3 runs to 15 residues. The germline CDR1 and CDR2 sequences are MNHEY and SVGEGT. Trimming left V 6 bases short and J 1 base short, with 16 bases between. CDR3 sequence: CASSPGGGLSYEQYF. CDR3 in DNA: TGTGCCAGCAGCCCCGGCGGGGGCCTTTCCTACGAGCAGTACTTC.

The chain couples TRBV18 to TRBJ1-2; 8 nucleotides match TRBD1. V trimming: 3 bases; J trimming: 1 base; junction bases outside the gene matches: 1. Germline-derived CDR1 and CDR2 are KGHSH and LQKENI. The CDR3 is 14 amino acids. The CDR3 sequence: CASSPGQVNYGYTF. The CDR3, as DNA: TGTGCCAGCTCACCGGGACAGGTTAACTATGGCTACACCTTC.

The chain joins TRBV11-3 to TRBJ2-1; 7 positions match TRBD2. Germline V lookup: CDR1 SGHNT, CDR2 YENEEA. With V trimmed by 1 base and J by 4 bases, 4 bases remained unmatched. The CDR3 runs to 15 residues. The CDR3 sequence is CASSLGSSGYNEQFF. The CDR3 DNA follows: TGTGCCAGCAGCTTAGGGTCTAGCGGATACAATGAGCAGTTCTTC.

The chain is built from TRBV12-3 or TRBV12-4 and TRBJ1-2; D is perhaps TRBD1 (5 bases). The CDR3 covers 13 residues. V was cut by 6 bases and J by 4 bases, with 12 bases left in between. CDR3 protein: CASSPGATYGYTF. CDR3 sequence (DNA): TGTGCCAGCAGCCCTGGGGCGACCTATGGCTACACCTTC.

The chain carries TRBV6-1 and TRBJ1-2; 9 positions agree with TRBD1. CDR3 size: 15 residues. Germline V gene data show CDR1 as MNHNS and CDR2 as SASEGT. Trimming cost V 3 bases and J 4 bases; bases outside gene matches: 6. The CDR3 reads CASSDPGQGAYGYTF. CDR3 bases: TGTGCCAGCAGTGACCCGGGACAGGGAGCCTATGGCTACACCTTC.

This chain links TRBV4-1 with TRBJ2-7, with D unclear. Germline CDR1 reads MGHRA; CDR2 reads YSYEKL. This CDR3 is built from 15 residues. V was trimmed by 0 bases and J by 0 bases, leaving 9 bases between them. DNA of the CDR3: TGCGCCAGCAGCCAAGAACAGTCTAGCTCCTACGAGCAGTACGTC. This gives the protein CASSQEQSSSYEQYV.

This sequence joins TRBV18 and TRBJ2-2; D is ambiguous. V lost 2 bases to trimming and J lost 1 base, with 11 bases between them. Germline CDR1 reads KGHSH; CDR2 reads LQKENI. The CDR3 runs 16 residues. The CDR3 bases are TGTGCCAGCTCACCATTGTCGCGTTTGAACACCGGGGAGCTGTTTTTT. Protein sequence: CASSPLSRLNTGELFF.

The V and J genes are TRBV7-9 and TRBJ1-1; D gene uncertain. The germline CDR1 and CDR2 sequences are SEHNR and FQNEAQ (reference sequence). The length of the CDR3 is 13 residues. V was shortened by 5 bases and J by 0 bases, with 7 bases between the two germline ends. The CDR3 region is CASSAFVNTEAFF. Here the CDR3 DNA reads TGTGCCAGCAGCGCATTCGTGAACACTGAAGCTTTCTTT.

This rearrangement joins TRBV2 to TRBJ1-2; unclear D gene. Germline-derived CDR1 and CDR2 are SNHLY and FYNNEI. Trimming left V 6 bases short and J 4 bases short, with 9 bases between. CDR3 length: 12 amino acids. The CDR3 nucleotides read TGTGCCAGCAGAGGCGCCCTCTATGGCTACACCTTC. Protein product: CASRGALYGYTF.

The CDR3 DNA reads TGTGCCAGCAGCGATTCTTCGGGGGGCCCAGACAGCCTCGAGCAGTACTTC. Translated: CASSDSSGGPDSLEQYF. The gene calls are TRBV11-3 and TRBJ2-7, with D possibly TRBD2 on 7 matching bases. The germline V gene encodes CDR1 SGHNT and CDR2 YENEEA. This CDR3 has 17 amino acids. V lost 5 bases and J 6 bases, leaving 26 bases between the germline ends. Looking up the rest from reference TRBV11-3 and TRBJ2-7 gives the full variable domain: EAGVVQSPRYKIIEKKQPVAFWCNPISGHNTLYWYLQNLGQGPELLIRYENEEAVDDSQLPKDRFSAERLKGVDSTLKIQPAELGDSAVYLCASSDSSGGPDSLEQYFGPGTRLTVT.

The V and J genes are TRBV7-2 and TRBJ1-2, with unresolved D. V lost 1 base to trimming and J lost 0 bases, with 12 bases between them. Germline lookup yields CDR1 SGHTA and CDR2 FQGNSA. This CDR3 spans 16 amino acids. CDR3 sequence: CASSLVRQPANYGYTF. CDR3 DNA sequence: TGTGCCAGCAGCTTAGTTCGTCAGCCGGCTAACTATGGCTACACCTTC. The full variable domain, with the rest looked up from reference TRBV7-2 and TRBJ1-2, is GAGVSQSPSNKVTEKGKDVELRCDPISGHTALYWYRQSLGQGLEFLIYFQGNSAPDKSGLPSDRFSAERTGGSVSTLTIQRTQQEDSAVYLCASSLVRQPANYGYTFGSGTRLTVV.

CDR3 in amino acids: CASSEVDSVSAQYF. CDR3 in DNA: TGTGCCAGCAGCGAAGTGGACAGTGTTTCCGCCCAGTACTTC. This chain joins TRBV5-4 and TRBJ2-5, with D perhaps matching TRBD1 (6 bases). The CDR3 contains 14 residues. Trimming removed 4 bases at V and 9 bases at J, with 19 bases between. Germline V lookup: CDR1 SGHNT, CDR2 YYREEE (reference sequence).

The chain carries TRBV5-1 and TRBJ2-2; 8 nucleotides line up with TRBD2. CDR1 SGHRS and CDR2 YFSETQ come from the germline V gene. Germline trimming cut 5 bases from V and 2 bases from J; bases unmatched to any gene: 8. The CDR3 spans 16 residues. This CDR3 is CASSSGSGVNTGELFF. DNA of the CDR3: TGCGCCAGCAGTTCGGGTAGCGGGGTAAACACCGGGGAGCTGTTTTTT.

This rearrangement joins TRBV6-6 to TRBJ1-5; 9 bases match TRBD1. From germline, CDR1 is MNHNY and CDR2 SVGAGI (reference sequence). The CDR3 has 14 residues. Trimming at V came to 5 bases and at J to 1 base, leaving 0 bases not matched to a gene. CDR3 loop: CASSGQGSNQPQHF. In DNA form, the CDR3 reads TGTGCCAGCAGTGGACAGGGGAGCAATCAGCCCCAGCATTTT.

The chain carries TRBV11-2 and TRBJ1-1; maybe TRBD1 (6 bases). V lost 1 base, J lost 5 bases, and 17 bases lay in between. The germline gives CDR1 SGHAT, CDR2 FQNNGV. CDR3 length: 16 amino acids. The CDR3 loop reads CASSLVWGNRVTEAFF. CDR3 sequence (DNA): TGTGCCAGCAGCTTAGTGTGGGGTAACAGGGTAACTGAAGCTTTCTTT.

This clone was seen once. This chain uses TRBV13 with TRBJ1-2; tentative D call: TRBD1 (5 bases). Trimming removed 7 bases at V and 4 bases at J, with 10 bases between. CDR3 length: 12 residues. The germline V gene encodes CDR1 PRHDT and CDR2 FYEKMQ (reference sequence). The CDR3 loop reads CASTLGPYGYTF. CDR3 sequence (DNA): TGTGCCAGCACCTTGGGGCCCTATGGCTACACCTTC.

With respect to this clone: This same CDR3 is encoded by further DNA sequences in the sample. The chain has TRBV19 and TRBJ1-5; D call uncertain. The CDR3 has 16 residues. Per germline, CDR1 LNHDA and CDR2 SQIVND (reference sequence). V gave up 3 bases and J gave up 4 bases, with 16 bases separating them. CDR3 coding DNA: TGTGCCAGTAGTATCTCGGTAGATTATAGTAATCAGCCCCAGCATTTT. Translation gives CASSISVDYSNQPQHF.